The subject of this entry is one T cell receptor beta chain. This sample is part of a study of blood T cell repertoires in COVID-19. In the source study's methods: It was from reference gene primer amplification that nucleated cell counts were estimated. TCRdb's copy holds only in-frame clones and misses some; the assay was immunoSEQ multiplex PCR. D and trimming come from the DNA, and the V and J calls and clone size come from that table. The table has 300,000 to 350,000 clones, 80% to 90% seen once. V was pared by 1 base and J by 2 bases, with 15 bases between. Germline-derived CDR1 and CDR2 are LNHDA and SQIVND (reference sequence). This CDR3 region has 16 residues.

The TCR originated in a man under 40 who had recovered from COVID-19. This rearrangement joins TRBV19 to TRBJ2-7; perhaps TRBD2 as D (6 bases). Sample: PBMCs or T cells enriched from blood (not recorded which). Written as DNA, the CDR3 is TGTGCCAGTAGTATAGCTGGCAGGGAGGACCCCTACGAGCAGTACTTC. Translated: CASSIAGREDPYEQYF.